This TCR beta chain was sequenced during a study of post-analysis software for immune sequencing data. The overall study: The disease courses spanned relapsing-remitting, secondary progressive and progressive-relapsing forms of multiple sclerosis.

This clonotype was seen a handful of times. The antigen is not known. CDR3 length: 13 residues. The V gene lost 3 bases and the J gene lost 5 bases, with 7 bases spanning the gap. Germline CDR1 SGHTA, CDR2 FQGNSA. Researchers reported that TCR beta cDNA libraries carried unique molecular identifiers. Out of about 0.95 to 10 million T cells, some 500,000 cDNA molecules were generated. MiXCR, run by TCRdb on the PCR reads, gives a single entry per CDR3 protein. The table includes over 250,000 distinct CDR3 sequences, 30% to 45% detected once. Regarding the study as a whole: TRBV5-6, TRBV5-1 and TRBV20-1 belonged to a set of a handful of TRBV segments that were more frequent in patients than controls. Diversity measured as normalized Chao1 was significantly lower in multiple sclerosis patients than in controls. F-measure co-clustering was strong for batch-matched samples.

The TCR originated in a girl between 10 and 17 years old with multiple sclerosis. Sequencing used blood. The chain employs TRBV7-2 and TRBJ2-2; D remains ambiguous. The CDR3 DNA is TGTGCCAGCAGCTTTGCCGGGACCGGGGAGCTGTTTTTT. As protein: CASSFAGTGELFF.